These 18 T cell receptor beta chains originate from one sample sequenced in a study of molecular identifiers for immune sequencing clone quantification. TCRdb recomputed calls from the PCR reads with MiXCR, one row per CDR3 protein. The table has about 640,000 distinct CDR3 sequences, roughly 21% seen once. Specimen: naive CD8+ T cells from blood, with Jurkat cell RNA spiked in. The subset was: FACS-sorted CD8+CD4-CCR7+CD45RA+ naive T cells. These receptors originate from a human donor in good health. Some libraries in this study had Jurkat cell RNA spiked in.

For this clonotype: The junction departs from germline at one end; a sequencing error may be responsible. The chain uses TRBV19 and TRBJ1-1; TRBD1 agrees at 7 bases. The CDR3 extends over 14 amino acids. Germline CDR1 reads LNHDA; CDR2 reads SQIVND (reference sequence). CDR3 residues: CASTISGGWTGAFF. CDR3 DNA sequence: TGTGCCAGTACCATTTCAGGGGGGTGGACTGGAGCTTTCTTT.

For this clonotype: This may be a read error: a much more frequent sequence differs by one nucleotide. The rearrangement joins TRBV4-1 to TRBJ2-1, with D perhaps TRBD2 (5 bases). Trimming took 0 bases from V and 5 from J, leaving 14 bases between them. The CDR3 length is 16 residues. Germline V CDR1 and CDR2: MGHRA, YSYEKL. The CDR3 region has the DNA TGCGCCAGCAGCCAAGATTGGACTGGCTTCGACAATGAGCAGTTCTTC. Protein product: CASSQDWTGFDNEQFF.

This clonotype has a count of ten or more. The chain has TRBV30 and TRBJ2-7; no clear D gene. The CDR3 consists of 10 residues. In germline, CDR1 is GTSNPN, CDR2 SVGIG (reference sequence). Trimming removed 7 bases at V and 3 bases at J, with 7 bases between. The CDR3 DNA is TGTGCCTACGACGGCTACGAGCAGTACTTC. Protein sequence: CAYDGYEQYF. The complete variable domain, with remaining parts taken from reference TRBV30 and TRBJ2-7, reads SQTIHQWPATLVQPVGSPLSLECTVEGTSNPNLYWYRQAAGRGLQLLFYSVGIGQISSEVPQNLSASRPQDRQFILSSKKLLLSDSGFYLCAYDGYEQYFGPGTRLTVT.

This clonotype has more than one count but fewer than ten. The rearrangement uses TRBV7-9 and TRBJ2-7, with D hard to call. Trimming took off 1 base at V and 5 bases at J, with 9 bases between the two ends. CDR3 size: 13 residues. Per the germline V gene, CDR1 is SEHNR and CDR2 is FQNEAQ (reference sequence). Here the CDR3 DNA reads TGTGCCAGCAGCTTAGAGCCCGCCCACGAGCAGTACTTC. Its translation is CASSLEPAHEQYF.

The table lists this clonotype with many counts. V is TRBV7-9 and J is TRBJ2-7, with D maybe TRBD1 (6 bases). The length of the CDR3 is 13 residues. Trimming stripped 5 bases from V and 3 bases from J, with 11 bases between. Germline CDR1 and CDR2: SEHNR and FQNEAQ (reference sequence). In nucleotides, the CDR3 is TGTGCCAGCAGCCTGGGGGCGTTCTACGAGCAGTACTTC. Amino acids: CASSLGAFYEQYF.

There are many counts of this clonotype. This chain connects TRBV11-2 to TRBJ2-1; 9 positions match TRBD1. The germline V gene has CDR1 SGHAT and CDR2 FQNNGV. This CDR3 contains 16 residues. With 0 bases clipped from V and 5 bases from J, the junction kept 5 bases outside the gene matches. The CDR3 sequence is CASSLDPGQGNNEQFF. CDR3 DNA sequence: TGTGCCAGCAGCTTAGATCCGGGACAGGGTAACAATGAGCAGTTCTTC.

As regards this clonotype: At one end the junction does not follow the germline gene, possibly because of a read error. The rearrangement joins TRBV7-9 to TRBJ1-1, with D maybe TRBD1 (5 bases). The germline V gene encodes CDR1 SEHNR and CDR2 FQNEAQ (reference sequence). The CDR3 is made up of 15 amino acids. The CDR3 DNA reads TGTGCCTGCAGCTTATCGTGGACAAAGAACACTGAAGCTTTCTTT. Amino acid sequence: CACSLSWTKNTEAFF.

The rearrangement joins TRBV12-3 or TRBV12-4 to TRBJ1-2; D ambiguous. This CDR3 comprises 13 residues. V was trimmed by 3 bases and J by 1 base, leaving 6 bases between them. CDR3 in amino acids: CASSFGFNYGYTF. For the CDR3, the DNA is TGTGCCAGCAGTTTCGGTTTTAACTATGGCTACACCTTC.

The chain has TRBV30 and TRBJ1-6, with D unresolved. The CDR3 loop spans 13 amino acids. The V and J ends lost 0 bases and 9 bases respectively, with 9 bases between them. From germline, CDR1 is GTSNPN and CDR2 SVGIG (reference sequence). The CDR3 loop is CAWSVGRSSPLHF. DNA of the CDR3: TGTGCCTGGAGTGTGGGGAGGAGTTCACCCCTCCACTTT. The complete variable domain, with remaining parts taken from reference TRBV30 and TRBJ1-6, reads SQTIHQWPATLVQPVGSPLSLECTVEGTSNPNLYWYRQAAGRGLQLLFYSVGIGQISSEVPQNLSASRPQDRQFILSSKKLLLSDSGFYLCAWSVGRSSPLHFGNGTRLTVT.

This clonotype was found a few times. The rearrangement uses TRBV7-3 and TRBJ2-1; D gene unclear. Trimming took 5 bases from V and 0 from J, leaving 11 bases between them. Germline V CDR1 and CDR2: SGHTA, FQGTGA. The CDR3 is 15 residues long. CDR3 DNA: TGTGCCAGCAGCGACGGCTTACGCTCCTACAATGAGCAGTTCTTC. Protein product: CASSDGLRSYNEQFF.

With respect to this clonotype: A much larger clone lies a single base off, so this may be a read error. V and J are TRBV20-1 and TRBJ2-2; 8 bases line up with TRBD2. The CDR3 consists of 16 residues. With 3 bases clipped from V and 3 bases from J, the junction kept 9 bases outside the gene matches. CDR1 and CDR2 (germline): DFQATT, SNEGSKA (reference sequence). As DNA, the CDR3 is TGCAGTGCTAGGACAAGCGGGAGAATTTACACCGGGGAGCTGTTTTTT. Its translation is CSARTSGRIYTGELFF.

This clonotype has ten or more counts. V usage is TRBV20-1 and J usage is TRBJ2-7; D might be TRBD2 (6 bases). The CDR3 has 15 residues. Trimming removed 4 bases from V and 0 bases from J, with 16 bases in between. CDR1 is DFQATT and CDR2 is SNEGSKA in the germline V gene (reference sequence). The DNA of the CDR3 is TGCAGTGCTACCTCCGGGACTCGAAGCTCCTACGAGCAGTACTTC. It encodes CSATSGTRSSYEQYF.

This clonotype was detected ten times or more. J is TRBJ2-2 and V is TRBV2; the D is unclear. The CDR3 contains 13 residues. The germline CDR1 and CDR2 sequences are SNHLY and FYNNEI. Between the trimmed V and J ends, which lost 2 bases and 5 bases, there was a span of 6 bases. CDR3 sequence: CASSESGTGELFF. The DNA of the CDR3 is TGTGCCAGCAGTGAAAGTGGGACCGGGGAGCTGTTTTTT.

Worth noting for this clonotype: A junction boundary mismatches the germline segment, possibly from a read error. The chain has TRBV7-6 and TRBJ2-1; the D gene is possibly TRBD2 (6 bases). CDR3 length: 13 amino acids. Looked up from germline, CDR1 is SGHVS and CDR2 is FNYEAQ. The CDR3: CGSSRLEIDEQFF. For the CDR3, the DNA is TGTGGCAGCAGCAGACTAGAGATCGATGAGCAGTTCTTC.

This clonotype has a count of ten or more. The chain recombines TRBV10-3 with TRBJ1-1; D possibly corresponds to TRBD1 (5 bases). This CDR3 spans 12 amino acids. Trimming cost V 3 bases and J 8 bases, with 10 bases left between them. The germline V gene has CDR1 ENHRY and CDR2 SYGVKD. CDR3 amino acids: CAISEGGAEAFF. The CDR3, as DNA: TGTGCCATCAGTGAAGGTGGGGCAGAAGCTTTCTTT.

Worth noting for this clonotype: A read error may explain this, as a much larger clone is one base away. The chain carries TRBV13 and TRBJ2-5; a possible D gene is TRBD1 (5 bases). The CDR3 sequence is 13 residues long. Germline V lookup: CDR1 PRHDT, CDR2 FYEKMQ (reference sequence). The CDR3 DNA follows: TGTGCCAGCAGCCCACAGGACCAAGGGACCCAGTACTTC. It is translated as CASSPQDQGTQYF.

This clonotype was recorded at least ten times. The V and J genes are TRBV6-6 and TRBJ2-7, with D possibly being TRBD1 or TRBD2 (5 bases each). V was shortened by 2 bases and J by 6 bases, with 11 bases between the two germline ends. Germline values: CDR1 MNHNY, CDR2 SVGAGI (reference sequence). The CDR3 totals 13 residues. The chain's CDR3 is CASSYGVRGEQYF. The DNA of the CDR3 is TGTGCCAGCAGTTACGGTGTGAGGGGCGAGCAGTACTTC.

This clonotype was counted at least ten times. The chain is built from TRBV7-9 and TRBJ2-7; D is unclear. The length of the CDR3 is 14 residues. Germline V gene data show CDR1 as SEHNR and CDR2 as FQNEAQ (reference sequence). V gave up 1 base and J gave up 2 bases, with 9 bases separating them. The CDR3 region has the DNA TGTGCCAGCAGCTTAGTAGAGTCGGCCTACGAGCAGTACTTC. It is translated as CASSLVESAYEQYF.